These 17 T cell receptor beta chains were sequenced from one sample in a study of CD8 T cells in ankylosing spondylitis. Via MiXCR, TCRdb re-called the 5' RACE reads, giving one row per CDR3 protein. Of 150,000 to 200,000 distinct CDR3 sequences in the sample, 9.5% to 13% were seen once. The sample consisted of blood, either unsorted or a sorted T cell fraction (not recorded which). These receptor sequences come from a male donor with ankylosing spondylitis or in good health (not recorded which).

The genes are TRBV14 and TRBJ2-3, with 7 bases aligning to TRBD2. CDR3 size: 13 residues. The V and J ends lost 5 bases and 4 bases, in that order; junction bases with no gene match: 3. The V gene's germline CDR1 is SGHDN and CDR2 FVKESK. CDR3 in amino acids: CASSESGADTQYF. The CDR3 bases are TGTGCCAGCAGCGAGAGCGGGGCAGATACGCAGTATTTT.

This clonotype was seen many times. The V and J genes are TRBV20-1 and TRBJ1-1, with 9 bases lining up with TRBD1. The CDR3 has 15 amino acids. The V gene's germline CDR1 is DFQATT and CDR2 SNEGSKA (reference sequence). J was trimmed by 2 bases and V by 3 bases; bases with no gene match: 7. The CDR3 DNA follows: TGCAGTGCTAGTTTTCTTACAGGGGGCAACACTGAAGCTTTCTTT. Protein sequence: CSASFLTGGNTEAFF.

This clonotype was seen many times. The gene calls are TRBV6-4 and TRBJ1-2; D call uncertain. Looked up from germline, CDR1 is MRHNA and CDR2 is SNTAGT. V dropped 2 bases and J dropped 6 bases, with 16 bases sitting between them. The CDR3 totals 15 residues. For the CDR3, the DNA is TGTGCCAGCAGTGACGGCGGACGGTACCCAGATGGCTACACCTTC. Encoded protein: CASSDGGRYPDGYTF.

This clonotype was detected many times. In DNA form, the CDR3 reads TGCGCCAGCAGCTTGACAGGGGGAGAAGCTTTCTTT. It encodes CASSLTGGEAFF. The chain links TRBV5-1 to TRBJ1-1; 8 nucleotides agree with TRBD1. Unmatched junction bases numbered 1, after V lost 1 base and J lost 8 bases. CDR3 length equals 12 residues. CDR1 SGHRS and CDR2 YFSETQ come from the germline V gene.

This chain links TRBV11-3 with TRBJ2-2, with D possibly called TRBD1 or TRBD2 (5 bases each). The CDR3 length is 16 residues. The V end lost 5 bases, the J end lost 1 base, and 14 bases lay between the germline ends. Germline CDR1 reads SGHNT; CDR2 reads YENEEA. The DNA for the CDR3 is TGTGCCAGCAGCCCGGGGCAGAGTATGAACACCGGGGAGCTGTTTTTT. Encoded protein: CASSPGQSMNTGELFF.

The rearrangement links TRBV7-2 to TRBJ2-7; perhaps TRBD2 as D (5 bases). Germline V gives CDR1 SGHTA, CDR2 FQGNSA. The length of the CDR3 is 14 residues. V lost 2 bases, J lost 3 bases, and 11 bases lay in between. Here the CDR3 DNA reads TGTGCCAGCAGCTTAAGGCTAGCCCGCTACGAGCAGTACTTC. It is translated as CASSLRLARYEQYF.

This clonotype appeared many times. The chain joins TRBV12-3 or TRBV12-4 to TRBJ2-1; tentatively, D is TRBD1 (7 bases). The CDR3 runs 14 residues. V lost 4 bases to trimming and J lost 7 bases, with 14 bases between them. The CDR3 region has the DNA TGTGCCAGCAGTTCGGGGGACAGTCGAAATGAGCAGTTCTTC. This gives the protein CASSSGDSRNEQFF.

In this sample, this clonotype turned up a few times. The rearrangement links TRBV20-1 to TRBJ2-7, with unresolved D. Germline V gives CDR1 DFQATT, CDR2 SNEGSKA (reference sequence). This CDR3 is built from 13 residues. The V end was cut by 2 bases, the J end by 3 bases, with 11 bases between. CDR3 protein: CSARSPTNYEQYF. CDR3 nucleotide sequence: TGCAGTGCTAGATCCCCCACCAACTACGAGCAGTACTTC.

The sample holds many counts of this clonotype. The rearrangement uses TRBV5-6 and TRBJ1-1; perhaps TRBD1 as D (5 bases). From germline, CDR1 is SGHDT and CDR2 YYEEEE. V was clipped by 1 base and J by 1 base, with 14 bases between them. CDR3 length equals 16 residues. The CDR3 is CASSLTGLGANTEAFF. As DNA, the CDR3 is TGTGCCAGCAGCTTGACAGGTCTAGGGGCGAACACTGAAGCTTTCTTT.

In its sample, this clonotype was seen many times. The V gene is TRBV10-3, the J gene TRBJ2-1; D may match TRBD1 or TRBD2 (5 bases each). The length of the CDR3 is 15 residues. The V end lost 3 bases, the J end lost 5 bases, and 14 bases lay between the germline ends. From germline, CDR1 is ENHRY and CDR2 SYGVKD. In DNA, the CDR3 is TGTGCCATCAGTGACGGTGGGGGTTATCACAATGAGCAGTTCTTC. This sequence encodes CAISDGGGYHNEQFF.

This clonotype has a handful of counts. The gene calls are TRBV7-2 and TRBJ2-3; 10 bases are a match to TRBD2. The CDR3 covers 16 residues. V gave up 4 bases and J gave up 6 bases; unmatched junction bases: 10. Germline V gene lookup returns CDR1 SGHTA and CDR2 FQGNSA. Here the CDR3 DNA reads TGTGCCAGCAGCTCCCTGAGCGGGGGGGCACGGGATACGCAGTATTTT. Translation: CASSSLSGGARDTQYF.

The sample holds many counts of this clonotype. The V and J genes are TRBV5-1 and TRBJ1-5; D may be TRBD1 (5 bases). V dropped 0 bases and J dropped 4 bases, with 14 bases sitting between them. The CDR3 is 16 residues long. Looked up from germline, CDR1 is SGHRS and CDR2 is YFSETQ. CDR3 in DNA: TGCGCCAGCAGCTTGGGGACATTAGGGGTAAATCAGCCCCAGCATTTT. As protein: CASSLGTLGVNQPQHF. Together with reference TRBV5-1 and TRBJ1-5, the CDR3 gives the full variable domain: KAGVTQTPRYLIKTRGQQVTLSCSPISGHRSVSWYQQTPGQGLQFLFEYFSETQRNKGNFPGRFSGRQFSNSRSEMNVSTLELGDSALYLCASSLGTLGVNQPQHFGDGTRLSIL.

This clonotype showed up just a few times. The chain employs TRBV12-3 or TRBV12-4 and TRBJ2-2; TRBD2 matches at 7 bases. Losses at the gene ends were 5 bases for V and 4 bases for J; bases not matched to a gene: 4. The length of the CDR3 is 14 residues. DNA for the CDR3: TGTGCCAGCAGTGTTGGGGGGGTCACCGGGGAGCTGTTTTTT. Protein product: CASSVGGVTGELFF.

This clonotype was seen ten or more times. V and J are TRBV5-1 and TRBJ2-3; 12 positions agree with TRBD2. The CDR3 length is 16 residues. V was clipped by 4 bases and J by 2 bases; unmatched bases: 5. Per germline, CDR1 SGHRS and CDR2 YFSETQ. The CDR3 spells CASSLGTSGLTDTQYF. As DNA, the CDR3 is TGCGCCAGCAGCCTAGGGACTAGCGGGCTCACAGATACGCAGTATTTT.

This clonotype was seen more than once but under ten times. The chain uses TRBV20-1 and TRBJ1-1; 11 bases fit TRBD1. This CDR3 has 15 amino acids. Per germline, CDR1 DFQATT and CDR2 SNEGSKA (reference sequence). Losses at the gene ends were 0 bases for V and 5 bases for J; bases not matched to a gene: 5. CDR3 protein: CSARDGTGGWTEAFF. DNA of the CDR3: TGCAGTGCTAGAGATGGGACAGGGGGGTGGACTGAAGCTTTCTTT.

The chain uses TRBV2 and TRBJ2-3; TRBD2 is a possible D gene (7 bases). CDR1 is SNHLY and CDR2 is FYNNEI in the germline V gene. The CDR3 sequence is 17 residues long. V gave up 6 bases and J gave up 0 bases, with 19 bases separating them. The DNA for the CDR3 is TGTGCCAGCAGAGAAAGGGGGACTACCCGTAGCACAGATACGCAGTATTTT. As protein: CASRERGTTRSTDTQYF.

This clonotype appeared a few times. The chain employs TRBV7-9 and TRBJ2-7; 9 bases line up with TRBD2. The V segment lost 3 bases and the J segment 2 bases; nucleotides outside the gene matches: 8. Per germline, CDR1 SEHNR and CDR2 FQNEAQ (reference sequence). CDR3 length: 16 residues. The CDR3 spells CASSFGTAGGAYEQYF. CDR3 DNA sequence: TGTGCCAGCAGCTTCGGGACGGCGGGAGGGGCCTACGAGCAGTACTTC.